This TCR beta chain appears in the sequencing data of a study of T cell changes during pregnancy in multiple sclerosis. Libraries were prepared by immunoSEQ multiplex PCR; TCRdb keeps only in-frame clonotypes and omits some of them. In the table there are under 40,000 clones, approximately 92% of which are singletons. This CDR3 has 14 amino acids. From germline, CDR1 is SGHVS and CDR2 FQNEAQ. The V gene lost 7 bases and the J gene lost 12 bases, with 19 bases spanning the gap. The chain uses TRBV7-8 and TRBJ1-6; the D gene is possibly TRBD1 (6 bases). The receptor was derived from a female donor in good health, enrolled as a control in a pregnancy study. Sequencing used CD4+ T cells from peripheral blood mononuclear cells, obtained in the third trimester of pregnancy. CDR3 sequence reads: CASKSEGGGGPLHF. CDR3 sequence (DNA): TGTGCCAGCAAATCAGAAGGGGGTGGGGGACCCCTCCACTTT. Supplemented by reference TRBV7-8 and TRBJ1-6, the full variable domain reads GAGVSQSPRYKVAKRGQDVALRCDPISGHVSLFWYQQALGQGPEFLTYFQNEAQLDKSGLPSDRFFAERPEGSVSTLKIQRTQQEDSAVYLCASKSEGGGGPLHFGNGTRLTVT.